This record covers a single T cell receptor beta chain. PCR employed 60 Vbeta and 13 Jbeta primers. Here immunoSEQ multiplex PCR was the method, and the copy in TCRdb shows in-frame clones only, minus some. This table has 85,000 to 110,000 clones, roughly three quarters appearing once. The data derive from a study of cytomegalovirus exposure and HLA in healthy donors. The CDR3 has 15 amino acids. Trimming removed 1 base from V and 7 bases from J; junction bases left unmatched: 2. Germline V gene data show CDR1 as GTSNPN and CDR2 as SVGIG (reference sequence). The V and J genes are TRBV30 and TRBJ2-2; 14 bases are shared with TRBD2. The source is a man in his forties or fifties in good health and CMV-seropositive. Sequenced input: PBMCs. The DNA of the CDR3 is TGTGCCTGGAGTGGGACTAGCGGGAGGCTCGGGGAGCTGTTTTTT. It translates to CAWSGTSGRLGELFF.